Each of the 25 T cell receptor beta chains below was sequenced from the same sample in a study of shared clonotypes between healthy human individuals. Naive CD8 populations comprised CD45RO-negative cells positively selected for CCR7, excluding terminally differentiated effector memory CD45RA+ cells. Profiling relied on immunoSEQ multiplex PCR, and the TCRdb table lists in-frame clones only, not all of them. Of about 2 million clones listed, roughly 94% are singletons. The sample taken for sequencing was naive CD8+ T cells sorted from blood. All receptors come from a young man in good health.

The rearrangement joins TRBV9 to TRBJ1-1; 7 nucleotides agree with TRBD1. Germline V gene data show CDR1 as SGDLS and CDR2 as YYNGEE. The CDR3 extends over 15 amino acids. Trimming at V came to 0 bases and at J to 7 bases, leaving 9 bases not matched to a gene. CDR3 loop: CASSVAGQGGSEAFF. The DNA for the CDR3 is TGTGCCAGCAGCGTAGCGGGGCAGGGGGGGAGTGAAGCTTTCTTT.

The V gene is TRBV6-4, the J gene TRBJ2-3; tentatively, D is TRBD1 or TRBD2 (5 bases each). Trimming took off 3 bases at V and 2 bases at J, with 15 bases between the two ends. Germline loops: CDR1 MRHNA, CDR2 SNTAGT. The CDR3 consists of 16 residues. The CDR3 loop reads CASSEIPGGPTDTQYF. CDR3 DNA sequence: TGTGCCAGCAGTGAGATTCCTGGGGGACCCACAGATACGCAGTATTTT.

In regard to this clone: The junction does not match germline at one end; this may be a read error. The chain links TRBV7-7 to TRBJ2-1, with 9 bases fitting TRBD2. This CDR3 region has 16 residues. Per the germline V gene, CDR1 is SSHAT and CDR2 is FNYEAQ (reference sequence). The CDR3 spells CASSLAGTVSYNEQFF. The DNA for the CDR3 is TGTGCTAGCAGCCTAGCGGGGACTGTGTCCTACAATGAGCAGTTCTTC.

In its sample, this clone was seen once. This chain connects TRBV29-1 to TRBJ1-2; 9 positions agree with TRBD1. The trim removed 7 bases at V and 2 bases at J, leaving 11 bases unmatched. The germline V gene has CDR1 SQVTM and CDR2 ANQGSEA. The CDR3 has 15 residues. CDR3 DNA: TGCAGCGCAGATGGGGGGGACAGGGCGAACTATGGCTACACCTTC. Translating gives CSADGGDRANYGYTF.

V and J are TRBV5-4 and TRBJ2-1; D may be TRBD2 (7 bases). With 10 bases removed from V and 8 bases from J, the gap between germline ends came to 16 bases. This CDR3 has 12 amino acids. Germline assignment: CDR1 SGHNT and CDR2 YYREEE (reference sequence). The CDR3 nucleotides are TGTGCCGGGTCGGGGGGCTTGGATGAGCAGTTCTTC. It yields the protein CAGSGGLDEQFF. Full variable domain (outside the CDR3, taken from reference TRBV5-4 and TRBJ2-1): ETGVTQSPTHLIKTRGQQVTLRCSSQSGHNTVSWYQQALGQGPQFIFQYYREEENGRGNFPPRFSGLQFPNYSSELNVNALELDDSALYLCAGSGGLDEQFFGPGTRLTVL.

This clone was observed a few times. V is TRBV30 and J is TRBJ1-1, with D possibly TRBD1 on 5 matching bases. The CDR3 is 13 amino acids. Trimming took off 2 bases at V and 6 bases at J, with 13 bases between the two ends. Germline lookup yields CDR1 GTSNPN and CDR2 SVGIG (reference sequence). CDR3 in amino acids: CAWSPGGTAEAFF. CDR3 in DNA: TGTGCCTGGAGTCCCGGGGGGACTGCTGAAGCTTTCTTT.

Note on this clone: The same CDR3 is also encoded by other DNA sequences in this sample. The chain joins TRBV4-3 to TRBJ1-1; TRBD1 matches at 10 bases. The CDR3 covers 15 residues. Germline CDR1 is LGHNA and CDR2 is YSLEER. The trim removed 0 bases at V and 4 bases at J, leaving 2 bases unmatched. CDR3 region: CASSQDRTGGTEAFF. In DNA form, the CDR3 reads TGCGCCAGCAGCCAAGATCGGACAGGGGGCACTGAAGCTTTCTTT.

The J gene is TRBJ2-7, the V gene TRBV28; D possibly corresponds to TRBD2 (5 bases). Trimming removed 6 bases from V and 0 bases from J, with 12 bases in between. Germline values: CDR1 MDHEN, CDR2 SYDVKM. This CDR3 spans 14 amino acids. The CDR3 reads CASRIRGTSYEQYF. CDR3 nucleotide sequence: TGTGCCAGCAGAATTCGGGGTACCTCCTACGAGCAGTACTTC.

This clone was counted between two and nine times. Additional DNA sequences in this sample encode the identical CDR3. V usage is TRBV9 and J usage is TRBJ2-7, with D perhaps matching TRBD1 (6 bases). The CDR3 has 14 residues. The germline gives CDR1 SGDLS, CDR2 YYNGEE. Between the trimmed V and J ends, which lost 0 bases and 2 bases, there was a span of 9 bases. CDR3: CASSVEDSPYEQYF. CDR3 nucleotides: TGTGCCAGCAGCGTAGAGGACAGTCCCTACGAGCAGTACTTC.

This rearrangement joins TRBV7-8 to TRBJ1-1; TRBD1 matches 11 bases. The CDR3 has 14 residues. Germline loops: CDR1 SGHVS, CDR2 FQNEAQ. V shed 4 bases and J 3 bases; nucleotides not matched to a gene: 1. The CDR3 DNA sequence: TGTGCCAGCAGCTGGGGACAGGGGGACACTGAAGCTTTCTTT. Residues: CASSWGQGDTEAFF.

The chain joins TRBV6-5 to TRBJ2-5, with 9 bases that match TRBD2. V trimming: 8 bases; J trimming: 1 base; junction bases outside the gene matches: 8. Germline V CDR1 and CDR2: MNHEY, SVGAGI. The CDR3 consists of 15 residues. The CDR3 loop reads CASLPAGGLQETQYF. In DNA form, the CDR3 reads TGTGCCAGCCTCCCAGCGGGGGGCCTCCAAGAGACCCAGTACTTC.

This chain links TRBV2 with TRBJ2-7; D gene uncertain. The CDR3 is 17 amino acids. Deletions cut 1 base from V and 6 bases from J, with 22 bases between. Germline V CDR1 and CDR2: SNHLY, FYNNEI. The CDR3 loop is CASSEGVVGSISGEQYF. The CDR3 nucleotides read TGTGCCAGCAGTGAAGGGGTAGTGGGCTCCATATCTGGCGAGCAGTACTTC.

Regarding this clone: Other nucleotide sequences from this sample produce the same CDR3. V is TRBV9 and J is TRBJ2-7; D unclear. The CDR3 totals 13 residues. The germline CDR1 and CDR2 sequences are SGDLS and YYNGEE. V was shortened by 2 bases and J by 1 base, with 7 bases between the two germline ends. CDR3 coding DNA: TGTGCCAGCAGCGTCGACAATTCCTACGAGCAGTACTTC. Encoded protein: CASSVDNSYEQYF.

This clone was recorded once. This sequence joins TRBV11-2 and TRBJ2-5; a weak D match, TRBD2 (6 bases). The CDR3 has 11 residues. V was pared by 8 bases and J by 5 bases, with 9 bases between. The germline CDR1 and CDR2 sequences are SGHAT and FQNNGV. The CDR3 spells CASGGGETQYF. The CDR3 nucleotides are TGTGCCAGCGGTGGGGGGGAGACCCAGTACTTC.

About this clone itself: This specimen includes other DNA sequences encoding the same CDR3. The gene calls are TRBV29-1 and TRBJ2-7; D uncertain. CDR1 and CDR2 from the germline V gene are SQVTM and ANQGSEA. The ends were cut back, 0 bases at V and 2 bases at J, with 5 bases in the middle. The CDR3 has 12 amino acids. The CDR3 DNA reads TGCAGCGTTGAAGATAGGACCTACGAGCAGTACTTC. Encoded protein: CSVEDRTYEQYF.

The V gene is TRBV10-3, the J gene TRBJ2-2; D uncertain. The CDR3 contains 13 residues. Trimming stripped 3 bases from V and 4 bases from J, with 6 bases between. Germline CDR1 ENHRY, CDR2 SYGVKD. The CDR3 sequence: CAISDTSTGELFF. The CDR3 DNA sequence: TGTGCCATCAGTGACACCTCCACCGGGGAGCTGTTTTTT.

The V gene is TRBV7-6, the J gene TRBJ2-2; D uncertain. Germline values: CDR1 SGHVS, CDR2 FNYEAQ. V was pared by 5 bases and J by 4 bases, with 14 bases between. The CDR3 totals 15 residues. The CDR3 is CASSIYWGGTGELFF. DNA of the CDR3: TGTGCCAGCAGCATATACTGGGGTGGCACCGGGGAGCTGTTTTTT.

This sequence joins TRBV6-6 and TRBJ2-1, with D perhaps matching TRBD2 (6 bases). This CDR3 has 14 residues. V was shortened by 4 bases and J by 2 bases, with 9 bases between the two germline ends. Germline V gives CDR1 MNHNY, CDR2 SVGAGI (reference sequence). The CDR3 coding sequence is TGTGCCAGCAGTTCGGGACTTGCCTACAATGAGCAGTTCTTC. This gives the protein CASSSGLAYNEQFF.

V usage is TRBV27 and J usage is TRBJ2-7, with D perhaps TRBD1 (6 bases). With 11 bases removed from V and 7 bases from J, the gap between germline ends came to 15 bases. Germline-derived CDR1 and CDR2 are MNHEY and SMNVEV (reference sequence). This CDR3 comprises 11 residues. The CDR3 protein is CASSAGVEQYF. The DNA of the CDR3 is TGTGCCTCATCGGCAGGGGTAGAGCAGTACTTC.

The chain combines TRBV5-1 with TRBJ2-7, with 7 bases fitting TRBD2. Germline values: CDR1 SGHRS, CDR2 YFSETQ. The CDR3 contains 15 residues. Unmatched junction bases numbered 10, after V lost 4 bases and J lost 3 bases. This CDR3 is CASSPDLADLYEQYF. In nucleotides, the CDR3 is TGCGCCAGCAGCCCGGACCTAGCGGATCTCTACGAGCAGTACTTC.

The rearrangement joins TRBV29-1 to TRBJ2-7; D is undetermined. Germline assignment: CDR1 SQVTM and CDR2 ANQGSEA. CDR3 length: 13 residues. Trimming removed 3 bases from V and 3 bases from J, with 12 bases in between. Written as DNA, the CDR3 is TGCAGCGTTGAGGGCAAGGTAGGCTACGAGCAGTACTTC. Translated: CSVEGKVGYEQYF.

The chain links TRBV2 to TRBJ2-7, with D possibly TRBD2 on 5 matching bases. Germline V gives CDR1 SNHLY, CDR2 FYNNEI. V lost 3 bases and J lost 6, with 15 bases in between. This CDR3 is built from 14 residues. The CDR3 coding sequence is TGTGCCAGCAGTGATAGCTCGGGGTTCAGCGAGCAGTACTTC. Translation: CASSDSSGFSEQYF.

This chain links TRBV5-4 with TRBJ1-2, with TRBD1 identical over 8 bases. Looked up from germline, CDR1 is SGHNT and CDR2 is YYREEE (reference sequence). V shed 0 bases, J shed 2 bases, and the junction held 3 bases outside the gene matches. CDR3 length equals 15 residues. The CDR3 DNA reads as TGTGCCAGCAGCTTGGACTCAGGGGGCAACTATGGCTACACCTTC. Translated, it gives CASSLDSGGNYGYTF.

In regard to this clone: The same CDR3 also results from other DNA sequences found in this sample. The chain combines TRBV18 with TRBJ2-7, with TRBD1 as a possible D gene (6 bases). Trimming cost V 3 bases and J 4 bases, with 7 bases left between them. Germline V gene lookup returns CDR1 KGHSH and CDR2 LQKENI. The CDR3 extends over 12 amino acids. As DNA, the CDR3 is TGTGCCAGCTCACCGGGGGCTTACGAGCAGTACTTC. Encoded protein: CASSPGAYEQYF.

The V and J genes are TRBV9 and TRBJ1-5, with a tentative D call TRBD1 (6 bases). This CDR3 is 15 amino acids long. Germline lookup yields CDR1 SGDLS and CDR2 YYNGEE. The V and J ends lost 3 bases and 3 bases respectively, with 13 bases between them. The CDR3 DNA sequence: TGTGCCAGCAGCGCCTGGGACACAACCAATCAGCCCCAGCATTTT. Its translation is CASSAWDTTNQPQHF.